This T cell receptor (beta chain) was sequenced during a study of OX40 agonist ivuxolimab in advanced cancers. Study context: People who had prior anti-PD-1, anti-PD-L1 or anti-CTLA-4 therapy could take part, and about 37% had some. Three individuals attained partial responses, comprising one hepatocellular carcinoma case and two cutaneous melanoma cases. General study results and limits: CD4+ T cells averaged fewer expanded clones than CD8+ T cells.

Patients with autoimmune history or systemic immunosuppression were excluded. Trimming took 2 bases from V and 0 from J; bases not matched to a gene: 7. The CDR3 contains 18 residues. In germline, CDR1 is SGHNT, CDR2 YYREEE (reference sequence). Profiling relied on immunoSEQ multiplex PCR, and the TCRdb table lists in-frame clones only, not all of them. The sample consists of more than 50,000 clones, 70% to 90% of them appearing once. About this clone: The antigen remains unidentified.

The source was CD4+ or CD8+ T cells sorted from blood, collected in a trial of the OX40 agonist ivuxolimab. The chain joins TRBV5-4 to TRBJ2-6; 8 bases map to TRBD2. The receptor's source is an adult with an advanced solid tumor such as melanoma, head and neck, liver or kidney cancer. The CDR3 DNA is TGTGCCAGCAGCTTCCCCGGGGGGGAAGGCTCTGGGGCCAACGTCCTGACTTTC. This gives the protein CASSFPGGEGSGANVLTF.